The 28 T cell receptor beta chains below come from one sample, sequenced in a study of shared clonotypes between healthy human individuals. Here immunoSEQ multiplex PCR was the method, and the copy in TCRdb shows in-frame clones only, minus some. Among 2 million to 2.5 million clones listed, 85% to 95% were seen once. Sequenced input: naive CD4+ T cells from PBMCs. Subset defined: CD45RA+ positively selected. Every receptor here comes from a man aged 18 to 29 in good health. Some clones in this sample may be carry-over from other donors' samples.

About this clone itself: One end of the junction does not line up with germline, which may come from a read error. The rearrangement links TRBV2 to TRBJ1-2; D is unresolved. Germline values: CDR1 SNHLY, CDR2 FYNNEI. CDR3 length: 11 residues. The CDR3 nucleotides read TGTGCCAGCACACCCAACTATGGCTACATCTTC. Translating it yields CASTPNYGYIF.

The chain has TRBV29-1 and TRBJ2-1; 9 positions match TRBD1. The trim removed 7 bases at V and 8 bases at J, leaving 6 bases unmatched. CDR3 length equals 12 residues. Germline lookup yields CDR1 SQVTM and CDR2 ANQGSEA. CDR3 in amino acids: CSAGQGWYEQFF. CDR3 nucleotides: TGCAGCGCGGGACAGGGCTGGTATGAGCAGTTCTTC.

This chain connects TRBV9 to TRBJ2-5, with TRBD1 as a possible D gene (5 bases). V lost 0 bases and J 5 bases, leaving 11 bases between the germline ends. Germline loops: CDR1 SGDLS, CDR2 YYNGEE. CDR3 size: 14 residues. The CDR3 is CASSVGTTVETQYF. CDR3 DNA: TGTGCCAGCAGCGTAGGGACAACGGTGGAGACCCAGTACTTC. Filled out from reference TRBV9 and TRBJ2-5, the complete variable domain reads DSGVTQTPKHLITATGQRVTLRCSPRSGDLSVYWYQQSLDQGLQFLIQYYNGEERAKGNILERFSAQQFPDLHSELNLSSLELGDSALYFCASSVGTTVETQYFGPGTRLLVL.

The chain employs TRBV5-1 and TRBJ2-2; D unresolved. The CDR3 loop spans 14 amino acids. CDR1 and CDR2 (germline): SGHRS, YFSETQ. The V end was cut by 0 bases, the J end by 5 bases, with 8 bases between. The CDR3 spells CASSLAIGTGELFF. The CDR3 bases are TGCGCCAGCAGCTTGGCCATCGGGACCGGGGAGCTGTTTTTT.

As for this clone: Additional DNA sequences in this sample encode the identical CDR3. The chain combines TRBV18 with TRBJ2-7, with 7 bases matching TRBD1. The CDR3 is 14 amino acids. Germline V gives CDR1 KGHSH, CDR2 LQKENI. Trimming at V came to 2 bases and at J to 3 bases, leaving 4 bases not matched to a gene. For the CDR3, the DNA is TGTGCCAGCTCACCAGTAGCAGGGGGCTACGAGCAGTACTTC. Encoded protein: CASSPVAGGYEQYF.

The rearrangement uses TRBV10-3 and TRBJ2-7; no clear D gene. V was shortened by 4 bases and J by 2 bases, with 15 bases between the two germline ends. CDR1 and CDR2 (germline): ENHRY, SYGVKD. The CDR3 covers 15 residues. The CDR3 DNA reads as TGTGCCATCAGTGGGATGCGGAGCCCACCCTACGAGCAGTACTTC. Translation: CAISGMRSPPYEQYF.

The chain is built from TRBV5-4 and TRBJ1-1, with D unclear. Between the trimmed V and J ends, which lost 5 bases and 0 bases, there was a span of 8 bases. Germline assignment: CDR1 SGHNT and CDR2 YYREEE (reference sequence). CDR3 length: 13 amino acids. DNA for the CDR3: TGTGCCAGCAGATCCGGACTGAACACTGAAGCTTTCTTT. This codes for CASRSGLNTEAFF.

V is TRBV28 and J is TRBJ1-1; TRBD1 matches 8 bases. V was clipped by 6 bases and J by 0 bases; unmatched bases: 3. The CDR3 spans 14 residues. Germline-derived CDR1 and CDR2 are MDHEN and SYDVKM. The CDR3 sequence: CASRLDRVNTEAFF. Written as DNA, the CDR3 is TGTGCCAGCAGATTGGACAGGGTGAACACTGAAGCTTTCTTT.

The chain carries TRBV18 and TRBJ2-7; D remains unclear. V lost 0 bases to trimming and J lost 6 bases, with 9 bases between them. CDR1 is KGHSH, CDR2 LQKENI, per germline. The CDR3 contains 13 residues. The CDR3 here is CASSPPGSFEQYF. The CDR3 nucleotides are TGTGCCAGCTCACCACCCGGGTCTTTCGAGCAGTACTTC.

The DNA of the CDR3 is TGCGCCAGCAGCTTTGGACAGACGATGAACACTGAAGCTTTCTTT. Its translation: CASSFGQTMNTEAFF. The J gene is TRBJ1-1, the V gene TRBV5-1; possible D gene TRBD1, 6 bases. V was clipped by 2 bases and J by 0 bases, with 11 bases between them. This CDR3 spans 15 amino acids. The germline V gene has CDR1 SGHRS and CDR2 YFSETQ.

In DNA form, the CDR3 reads TGCGCCAGCAGCCAAGGGGGCAGGGGAGGTATCTATGGCTACACCTTC. The encoded protein is CASSQGGRGGIYGYTF. This chain connects TRBV4-1 to TRBJ1-2; possibly TRBD1 for D (6 bases). Trimming removed 1 base from V and 4 bases from J, with 16 bases in between. CDR1 is MGHRA, CDR2 YSYEKL, per germline. The length of the CDR3 is 16 residues.

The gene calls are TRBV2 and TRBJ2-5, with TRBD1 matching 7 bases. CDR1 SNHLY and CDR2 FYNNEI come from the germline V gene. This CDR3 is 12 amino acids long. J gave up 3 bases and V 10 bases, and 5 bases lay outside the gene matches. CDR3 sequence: CANRQGEETQYF. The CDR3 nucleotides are TGTGCCAACCGACAGGGCGAAGAGACCCAGTACTTC.

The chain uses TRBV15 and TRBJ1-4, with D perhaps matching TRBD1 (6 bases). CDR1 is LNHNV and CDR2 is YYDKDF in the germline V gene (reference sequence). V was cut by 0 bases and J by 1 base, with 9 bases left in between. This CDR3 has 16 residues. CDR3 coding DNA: TGTGCCACCAGCAGAGAGGGGGCAGTAACTAATGAAAAACTGTTTTTT. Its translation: CATSREGAVTNEKLFF.

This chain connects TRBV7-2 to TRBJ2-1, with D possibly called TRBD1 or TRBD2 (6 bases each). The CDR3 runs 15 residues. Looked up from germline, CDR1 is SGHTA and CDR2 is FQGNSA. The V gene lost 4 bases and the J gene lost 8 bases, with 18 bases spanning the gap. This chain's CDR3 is CASSSDGGSWDEQFF. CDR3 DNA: TGTGCCAGCAGCTCTGACGGGGGCTCTTGGGATGAGCAGTTCTTC.

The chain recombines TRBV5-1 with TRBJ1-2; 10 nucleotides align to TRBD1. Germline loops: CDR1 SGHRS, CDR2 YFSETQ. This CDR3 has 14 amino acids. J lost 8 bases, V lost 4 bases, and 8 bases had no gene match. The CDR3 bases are TGCGCCAGCAGCCCGGGACAGGGGCTGGTGGGCTACACCTTC. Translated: CASSPGQGLVGYTF.

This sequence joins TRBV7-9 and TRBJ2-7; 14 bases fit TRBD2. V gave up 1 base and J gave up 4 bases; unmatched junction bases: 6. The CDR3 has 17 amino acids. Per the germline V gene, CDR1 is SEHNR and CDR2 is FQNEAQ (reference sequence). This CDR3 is CASSLERGLAGEYEQYF. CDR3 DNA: TGTGCCAGCAGCTTAGAAAGGGGACTAGCGGGAGAGTACGAGCAGTACTTC.

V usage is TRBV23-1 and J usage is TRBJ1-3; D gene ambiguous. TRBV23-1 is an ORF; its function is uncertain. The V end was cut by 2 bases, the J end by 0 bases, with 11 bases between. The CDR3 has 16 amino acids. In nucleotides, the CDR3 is TGCGCCAGCAGTCAAGAAAACGGCCACTCTGGAAACACCATATATTTT. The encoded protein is CASSQENGHSGNTIYF.

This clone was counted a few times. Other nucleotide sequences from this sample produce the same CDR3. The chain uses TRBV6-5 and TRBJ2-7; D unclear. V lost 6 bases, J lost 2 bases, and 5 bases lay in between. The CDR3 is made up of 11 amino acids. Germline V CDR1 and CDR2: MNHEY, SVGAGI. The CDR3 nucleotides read TGTGCCAGCAGGGGAACCTACGAGCAGTACTTC. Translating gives CASRGTYEQYF.

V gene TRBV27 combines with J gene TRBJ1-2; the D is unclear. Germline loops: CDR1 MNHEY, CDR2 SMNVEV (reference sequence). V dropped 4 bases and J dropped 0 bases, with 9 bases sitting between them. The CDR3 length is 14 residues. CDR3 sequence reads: CASSWAGANYGYTF. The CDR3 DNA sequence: TGTGCCAGCAGTTGGGCAGGAGCTAACTATGGCTACACCTTC.

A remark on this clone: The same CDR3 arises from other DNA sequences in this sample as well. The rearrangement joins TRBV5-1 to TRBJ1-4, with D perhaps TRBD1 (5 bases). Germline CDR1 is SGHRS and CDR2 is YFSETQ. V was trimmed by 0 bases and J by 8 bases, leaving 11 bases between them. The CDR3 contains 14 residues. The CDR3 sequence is CASSLGQGGEKLFF. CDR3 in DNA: TGCGCCAGCAGCTTGGGTCAGGGTGGGGAAAAACTGTTTTTT.

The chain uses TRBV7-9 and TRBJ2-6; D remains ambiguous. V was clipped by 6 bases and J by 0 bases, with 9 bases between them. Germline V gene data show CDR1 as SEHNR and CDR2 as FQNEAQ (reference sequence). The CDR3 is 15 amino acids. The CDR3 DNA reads TGTGCCAGCAGGAGAGCCGGCTCTGGGGCCAACGTCCTGACTTTC. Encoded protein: CASRRAGSGANVLTF.

The CDR3 sequence is CASSSPTSGRTETQYF. CDR3 DNA: TGTGCCAGCAGCTCCCCAACTAGCGGGAGGACAGAGACCCAGTACTTC. The chain recombines TRBV5-4 with TRBJ2-5; 12 nucleotides agree with TRBD2. CDR3 length equals 16 residues. The germline V gene encodes CDR1 SGHNT and CDR2 YYREEE (reference sequence). With 3 bases clipped from V and 4 bases from J, the junction kept 7 bases outside the gene matches.

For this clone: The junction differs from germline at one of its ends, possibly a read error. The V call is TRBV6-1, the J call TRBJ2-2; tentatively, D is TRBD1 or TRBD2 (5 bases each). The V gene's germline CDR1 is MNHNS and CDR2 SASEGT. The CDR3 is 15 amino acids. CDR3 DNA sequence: TGTGCCGGCAGCCTGACATCTCCGGGACCCGGGGAGCTGTTTTTT. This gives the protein CAGSLTSPGPGELFF.

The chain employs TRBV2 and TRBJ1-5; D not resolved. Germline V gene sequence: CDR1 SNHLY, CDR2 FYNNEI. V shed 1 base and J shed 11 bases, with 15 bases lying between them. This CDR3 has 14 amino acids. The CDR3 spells CASSEGGVGWTQHF. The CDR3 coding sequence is TGTGCCAGCAGTGAAGGGGGAGTAGGGTGGACCCAGCATTTT.

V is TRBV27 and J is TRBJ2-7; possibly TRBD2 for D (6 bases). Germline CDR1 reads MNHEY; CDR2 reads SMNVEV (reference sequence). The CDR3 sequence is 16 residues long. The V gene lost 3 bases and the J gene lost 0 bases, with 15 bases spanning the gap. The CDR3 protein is CASSFRRDPYSYEQYF. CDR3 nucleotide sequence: TGTGCCAGCAGTTTTCGGCGGGACCCTTACTCCTACGAGCAGTACTTC.

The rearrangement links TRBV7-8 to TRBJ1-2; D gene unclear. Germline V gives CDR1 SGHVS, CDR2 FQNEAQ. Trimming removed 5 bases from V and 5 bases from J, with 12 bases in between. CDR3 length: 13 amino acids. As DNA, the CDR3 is TGTGCCAGCAGCGTCCGGGCCCTTTATGGCTACACCTTC. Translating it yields CASSVRALYGYTF.

The CDR3 nucleotides read TGTGCCAGCAGCTTGGCCCAGGGATACACTGAAGCTTTCTTT. Protein: CASSLAQGYTEAFF. This rearrangement joins TRBV5-6 to TRBJ1-1; tentative D call: TRBD1 (5 bases). Per germline, CDR1 SGHDT and CDR2 YYEEEE. The CDR3 extends over 14 amino acids. V was shortened by 0 bases and J by 3 bases, with 9 bases between the two germline ends.

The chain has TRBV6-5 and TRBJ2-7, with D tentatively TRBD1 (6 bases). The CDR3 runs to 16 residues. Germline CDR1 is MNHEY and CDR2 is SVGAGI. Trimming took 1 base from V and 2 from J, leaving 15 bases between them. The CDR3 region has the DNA TGTGCCAGCAGTTACTTAGGACAGATTAAACCCTACGAGCAGTACTTC. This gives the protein CASSYLGQIKPYEQYF.